This section outlines one T cell receptor (beta chain) sequence together with its context. The sample comes from a study of blood T cell repertoires in COVID-19. Across the whole study: Acute-phase and convalescent COVID-19 samples originated in the United States, Italy and Spain.

Per the study methods: Using reference gene primer amplification, nucleated cell counts were estimated. TCRdb keeps only in-frame clones here, not all; method: immunoSEQ multiplex PCR. V and J calls and clone size come straight from that table; D and trimming were deduced from the DNA. The table includes hundreds of thousands of clones, roughly 86% detected once. This TCR came from a woman aged 30 to 39 who had recovered from COVID-19. The specimen was PBMCs or T cells enriched from blood (not recorded which).

CDR3 coding DNA: TGCGCCAGCAGCCAAGGACTAGCGGGGACCTACGAGCAGTACTTC. Translation: CASSQGLAGTYEQYF. The chain has TRBV4-3 and TRBJ2-7; 11 positions agree with TRBD2. V gave up 1 base and J gave up 2 bases; unmatched junction bases: 1. The CDR3 contains 15 residues. Germline V gives CDR1 LGHNA, CDR2 YSLEER.